The T cell receptor beta chain under discussion was sequenced for a study of regulatory T cells in long-lasting Graves disease. Study-level information: Antithyroid drug intake by newly diagnosed Graves' patients had lasted under 3 months.

The time point here: newly diagnosed GD, antithyroid drugs for less than 3 months. The TCR library was made from RNA extracted from PBMCs. At least ten counts were recorded for this clonotype. Its antigen is unknown. Through Arm-PCR of CDR3 regions and iRepertoire HTBI primers, TCR beta libraries were built. Each CDR3 protein gets one entry after TCRdb re-called the multiplex PCR reads with MiXCR. The sample carries about 440,000 distinct CDR3 sequences, about 16% recorded once. Regarding the study as a whole: Persistent patients had more shared public clonotypes (roughly 2,700) than new patients (roughly 940).

Separately, the same data were catalogued under a study of T cells in Graves' hyperthyroidism and ophthalmopathy.

This TCR came from a young woman with Graves disease. Source: peripheral blood mononuclear cells (PBMCs), taken at new diagnosis, from a patient treated with antithyroid drugs.

The CDR3 bases are TGTGCCAGCTCACAACCGGGACTAGCAGGCCGGGGGCAGTTCTTC. Translating it yields CASSQPGLAGRGQFF. The V call is TRBV18, the J call TRBJ2-1; 9 positions agree with TRBD2. Germline CDR1 is KGHSH and CDR2 is LQKENI. The junction had 13 bases not matched to a gene; V was cut back by 4 bases and J by 12 bases. The CDR3 totals 15 residues.